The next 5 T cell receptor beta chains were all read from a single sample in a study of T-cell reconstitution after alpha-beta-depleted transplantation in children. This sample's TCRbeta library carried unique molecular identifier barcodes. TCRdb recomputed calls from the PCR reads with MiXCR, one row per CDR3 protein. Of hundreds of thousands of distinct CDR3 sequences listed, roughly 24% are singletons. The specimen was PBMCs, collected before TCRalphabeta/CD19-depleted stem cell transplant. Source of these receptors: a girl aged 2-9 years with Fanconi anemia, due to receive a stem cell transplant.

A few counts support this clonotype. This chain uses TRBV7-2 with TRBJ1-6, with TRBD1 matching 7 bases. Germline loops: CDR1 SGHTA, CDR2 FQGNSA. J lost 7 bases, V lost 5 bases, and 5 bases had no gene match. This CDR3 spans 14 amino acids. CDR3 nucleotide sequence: TGTGCCAGCAGCCACGGAGGGGGCAATTCACCCCTCCACTTT. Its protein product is CASSHGGGNSPLHF. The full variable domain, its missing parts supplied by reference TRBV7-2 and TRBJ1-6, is GAGVSQSPSNKVTEKGKDVELRCDPISGHTALYWYRQSLGQGLEFLIYFQGNSAPDKSGLPSDRFSAERTGGSVSTLTIQRTQQEDSAVYLCASSHGGGNSPLHFGNGTRLTVT.

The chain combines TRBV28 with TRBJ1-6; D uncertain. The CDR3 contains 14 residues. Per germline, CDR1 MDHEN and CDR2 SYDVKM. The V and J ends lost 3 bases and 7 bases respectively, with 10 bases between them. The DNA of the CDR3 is TGTGCCAGCAGTTTTCGAGGGTCGAATTCACCCCTCCACTTT. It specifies CASSFRGSNSPLHF.

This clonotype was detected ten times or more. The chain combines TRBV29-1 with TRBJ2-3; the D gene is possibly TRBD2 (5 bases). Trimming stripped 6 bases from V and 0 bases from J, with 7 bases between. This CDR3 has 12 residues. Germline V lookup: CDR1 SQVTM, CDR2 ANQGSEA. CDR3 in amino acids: CSVGLSTDTQYF. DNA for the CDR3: TGCAGCGTAGGACTCAGCACAGATACGCAGTATTTT.

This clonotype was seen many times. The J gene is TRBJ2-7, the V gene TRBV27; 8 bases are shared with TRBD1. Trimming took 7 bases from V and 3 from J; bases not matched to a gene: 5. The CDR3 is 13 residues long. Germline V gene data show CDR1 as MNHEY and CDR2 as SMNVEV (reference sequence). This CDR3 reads CASKRTGNYEQYF. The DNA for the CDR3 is TGTGCCAGCAAAAGGACAGGGAACTACGAGCAGTACTTC.

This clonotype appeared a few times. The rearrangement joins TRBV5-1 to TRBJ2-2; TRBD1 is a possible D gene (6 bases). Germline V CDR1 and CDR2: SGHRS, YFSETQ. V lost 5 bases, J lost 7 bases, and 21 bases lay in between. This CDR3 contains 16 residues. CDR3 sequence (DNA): TGCGCCAGCAGAGCCCCCCGACAGGTTGCCGACGGGGAGCTGTTTTTT. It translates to CASRAPRQVADGELFF.